This TCR beta chain was obtained from a study of human CD8 memory T cell subsets. UMI-labeled 5' RACE was used to make TCR beta libraries. Each CDR3 protein gets one entry in TCRdb, which reprocessed the 5' RACE reads and gives no DNA. The table counts about 6,700 distinct CDR3 sequences; 24% lies in the top ten. Germline V gene sequence: CDR1 MNHEY, CDR2 SVGAGI. This CDR3 spans 18 amino acids. The origin of this receptor is a human donor in good health. The chain uses TRBV6-5 and TRBJ2-3; TCRdb's D call of TRBD1 is untestable without DNA. Sequenced input: CD8+ T cells from PBMCs. CDR3: CASSSLARTGGYTDTQYF.